The 6 T cell receptor beta chains below were found in one sample sequenced in a study of tumor-infiltrating lymphocytes in primary liver carcinoma. Priming with a constant-region primer yielded TCR beta cDNA from around 540 ng total RNA. Three nested multiplex PCR rounds, a slightly modified ARM-PCR, produced the libraries for TCR beta. It was with TRBV1-TRBV30 forward primers and a C-beta reverse primer that the first two PCR rounds were run, at about 10 cycles each. TCRdb itself ran the multiplex PCR reads through MiXCR, one entry per CDR3 protein. The table has approximately 100,000 distinct CDR3 sequences, about 70% seen once. Without any cell sorting, 20-30 mg of bulk tissue yielded co-extracted RNA and DNA. Sequenced input: liver tumor tissue from sampling region 2. Documented subset: tumor region T2, inferior pole. These receptors were taken from a woman in her fifties or sixties with primary liver carcinoma and hepatitis B virus infection.

For this clonotype: This may be a read error: a much more frequent sequence differs by one nucleotide. The V call is TRBV19, the J call TRBJ1-5; D may be TRBD1 (6 bases). In germline, CDR1 is LNHDA, CDR2 SQIVND (reference sequence). This CDR3 region has 16 residues. The CDR3 bases are TGTGCCAGTAGTATCGACGGAACAGGGAAGAATCAGCACCAGCATTTT. Amino acids: CASSIDGTGKNQHQHF. Using reference TRBV19 and TRBJ1-5 for the parts outside the CDR3, the full variable domain is DGGITQSPKYLFRKEGQNVTLSCEQNLNHDAMYWYRQDPGQGLRLIYYSQIVNDFQKGDIAEGYSVSREKKESFPLTVTSAQKNPTAFYLCASSIDGTGKNQHQHFGDGTRLSIL.

Turning to this clonotype: The junction does not match germline at one end; this may be a read error. The chain employs TRBV11-2 and TRBJ1-1; D gene unclear. There are 13 residues in the CDR3. Per germline, CDR1 SGHAT and CDR2 FQNNGV. The DNA of the CDR3 is TGTGCCCGCAGCCTCGGACTGAACACTGAAGCGTTCTTT. This sequence encodes CARSLGLNTEAFF.

Remarks on this clonotype: At one boundary the junction diverges from the germline segment, which might be a read error. The genes are TRBV11-2 and TRBJ2-7; 7 bases match TRBD2. This CDR3 is 15 amino acids long. The germline V gene encodes CDR1 SGHAT and CDR2 FQNNGV. As DNA, the CDR3 is TGTACCAGTAGCTTAGGTTGGGCAGCGGGAAGCCGGCAGTACTTC. The encoded protein is CTSSLGWAAGSRQYF.

Notes on this clonotype: At one end the junction does not follow the germline gene, possibly because of a read error. The chain joins TRBV29-1 to TRBJ1-2; possible D gene TRBD1, 5 bases. Germline loops: CDR1 SQVTM, CDR2 ANQGSEA. This CDR3 comprises 11 residues. The CDR3 sequence: CSAEGRDGYTF. The DNA of the CDR3 is TGCAGCGCTGAGGGGCGGGATGGCTACACATTC.

Notes on this clonotype: This clone may be a read error of a much larger clone one base away. The genes are TRBV28 and TRBJ1-1; D not certain. Germline V gene sequence: CDR1 MDHEN, CDR2 SYDVKM. CDR3 length: 13 residues. Trimming removed 7 bases from V and 4 bases from J, with 13 bases in between. The CDR3 region has the DNA TGTGCCAGCACGAACCGGATGAGCACTGAAGCTTTCTTT. It translates to CASTNRMSTEAFF.

The chain uses TRBV24-1 and TRBJ1-2; 12 nucleotides match TRBD1. The V gene's germline CDR1 is KGHDR and CDR2 SFDVKD. Unmatched junction bases numbered 6, after V lost 6 bases and J lost 8 bases. This CDR3 is 14 amino acids long. The CDR3 DNA reads TGTGCCACCAGTAATCGCGGGACAGGGGGCGGCTACACCTTC. Translating gives CATSNRGTGGGYTF.